These T cell receptor beta chains were read from a single sample in a study of early T cells in non-severe SARS-CoV-2 infection. From the 5' RACE reads, TCRdb called clonotypes with MiXCR, one entry per CDR3 protein. The table has about 60,000 distinct CDR3 sequences, around an eighth seen once. The sample comprised whole blood. These receptors all come from an adult who was a healthcare worker with PCR-confirmed SARS-CoV-2 infection or an uninfected control (not recorded which). Both conserved end residues are part of each CDR3. D genes are given only for firm matches. A row's size may be missing; if present it is once, few, many or a size class.

clone size | J gene | D gene | V gene | CDR3 DNA | CDR3 protein
many | TRBJ2-2 | NA | TRBV9 | TGTGCCAGCAGCGTACGCTTGAACACCGGGGAGCTGTTTTTT | CASSVRLNTGELFF
few | TRBJ1-1 | TRBD1 | TRBV5-1 | TGCGCCAGCAGCCCGGACAGGGGGCGACGAAACACTGAAGCTTTCTTT | CASSPDRGRRNTEAFF
NA | TRBJ2-7 | NA | TRBV4-1 | TGCGCCAGCAGCCAAAAACCCCTAGCGAGAGGGACCTACGAGCAGTACTTC | CASSQKPLARGTYEQYF
few | TRBJ2-7 | NA | TRBV28 | TGTGCCAGCAGACGAACAGGGACGGGCGAGCAGTACTTC | CASRRTGTGEQYF
NA | TRBJ2-5 | TRBD2 | TRBV7-6 | TGTGCCAGCAGCTTGGGACTAGCGGGGGGCCCGCAAGAGACCCAGTACTTC | CASSLGLAGGPQETQYF
few | TRBJ1-6 | NA | TRBV18 | TGTGCCAGCTCACCGACCAGAGGACTTGATTCACCCCTCCACTTT | CASSPTRGLDSPLHF
many | TRBJ2-1 | TRBD1 | TRBV11-3 | TGTGCCAGCAGCTTAGGGGACAGGGTTCGTAGCGATGAGCAGTTCTTC | CASSLGDRVRSDEQFF
many | TRBJ1-5 | NA | TRBV20-1 | TGCAGTGCGAGACAGGACAATCAGCCCCAGCATTTT | CSARQDNQPQHF
NA | TRBJ1-2 | NA | TRBV2 | TGTGCCAGCAGCGGACAGATAAACTATGGCTACACCTTC | CASSGQINYGYTF
many | TRBJ2-3 | TRBD2 | TRBV20-1 | TGCAGTGCCAACCCTAGCGGTAGCACAGATACGCAGTATTTT | CSANPSGSTDTQYF